These 21 T cell receptor beta chains were sequenced from one sample in a study of beta chain features in type 1 diabetes (dated by TCRdb to the late 2010s). Results the study describes overall, beyond this receptor: A moderate but significant shortening of TCRB CDR3 length was observed in type 1 diabetes patients in all four CD4+ subsets.

Their antigens remain unidentified. The library was prepared using the immunoSEQ multiplex PCR assay. The entire amount of isolated RNA was reverse transcribed using the High Capacity cDNA Reverse Transcription Kit, so the sequenced TCRB transcripts were expressed ones. The table was pulled from immuneACCESS by TCRdb, which kept in-frame rearrangements only. Such tables lose some clones; where checked, under half of the loss comes from unresolved V genes, and the rest has no known cause. This sample lists about 260,000 clones; around 20% were detected once. Approximately 0.029% of the sample is taken by the ten largest. The sample taken for sequencing was naive CD4+ T cells from blood. This specimen's cell subset or site label, interpreted: true naive CD4+ T cells. The receptors stem from a woman between 35 and 50 years old with type 1 diabetes.

As to this clone: The same CDR3 also results from other DNA sequences found in this sample. V usage is TRBV9 and J usage is TRBJ2-7; 9 nucleotides agree with TRBD1. The CDR3 is made up of 14 amino acids. V was clipped by 4 bases and J by 3 bases; unmatched bases: 5. Germline V gene data show CDR1 as SGDLS and CDR2 as YYNGEE. CDR3 bases: TGTGCCAGCAGCTCACCGGGACAGGGCTACGAGCAGTACTTC. This encodes CASSSPGQGYEQYF.

In this sample, this clone turned up a few times. J is TRBJ1-5 and V is TRBV7-2; D is undetermined. The germline CDR1 and CDR2 sequences are SGHTA and FQGNSA. V shed 3 bases and J shed 7 bases, with 7 bases lying between them. This CDR3 spans 12 amino acids. CDR3: CASSLTEQPQHF. The DNA for the CDR3 is TGTGCCAGCAGCTTGACGGAGCAGCCCCAGCATTTT.

As DNA, the CDR3 is TGTGCCTGGAGTAAACAGGGGGCCGACAATGAGCAGTTCTTC. This translates into CAWSKQGADNEQFF. The rearrangement joins TRBV30 to TRBJ2-1; 9 bases fit TRBD1. The CDR3 is made up of 14 amino acids. CDR1 and CDR2 from the germline V gene are GTSNPN and SVGIG (reference sequence). The J segment lost 5 bases and the V segment lost 2 bases, leaving 4 bases of the junction unmatched.

This clone has just a few counts. V and J are TRBV29-1 and TRBJ2-3; D perhaps matches TRBD1 (6 bases). The CDR3 spans 14 residues. V was pared by 3 bases and J by 2 bases, with 12 bases between. The germline V gene encodes CDR1 SQVTM and CDR2 ANQGSEA. CDR3 sequence reads: CSVEVRQATDTQYF. CDR3 DNA: TGCAGCGTTGAGGTCCGACAGGCCACAGATACGCAGTATTTT.

This chain links TRBV30 with TRBJ2-3, with unresolved D. Between the trimmed V and J ends, which lost 4 bases and 0 bases, there was a span of 17 bases. The CDR3 totals 16 residues. The germline V gene has CDR1 GTSNPN and CDR2 SVGIG (reference sequence). The CDR3 DNA reads as TGTGCCTGGACCCTAGGATTTGACCCCAGCACAGATACGCAGTATTTT. Amino acids: CAWTLGFDPSTDTQYF.

The chain has TRBV5-4 and TRBJ2-5, with D possibly being TRBD1 (6 bases). V shed 5 bases and J shed 2 bases, with 16 bases lying between them. The CDR3 totals 15 residues. Germline V CDR1 and CDR2: SGHNT, YYREEE (reference sequence). The CDR3 nucleotides are TGTGCCAGCAGTCCAAAACAGGGATTACAAGAGACCCAGTACTTC. Protein: CASSPKQGLQETQYF.

This clone appeared a few times. V is TRBV6-5 and J is TRBJ2-1, with D perhaps matching TRBD2 (5 bases). V lost 6 bases, J lost 0 bases, and 9 bases lay in between. Germline V lookup: CDR1 MNHEY, CDR2 SVGAGI. The CDR3 runs 14 residues. CDR3 amino acids: CASRDLPSYNEQFF. In DNA form, the CDR3 reads TGTGCCAGCAGGGACTTACCCTCCTACAATGAGCAGTTCTTC.

V gene TRBV7-2 combines with J gene TRBJ2-7; 9 nucleotides align to TRBD2. The CDR3 length is 14 residues. Germline loops: CDR1 SGHTA, CDR2 FQGNSA. The V segment lost 7 bases and the J segment 7 bases; nucleotides outside the gene matches: 11. CDR3 residues: CASKQTSGLWEQYF. CDR3 DNA: TGTGCCAGCAAACAGACTAGCGGCCTCTGGGAGCAGTACTTC.

This clone has a handful of counts. V and J are TRBV2 and TRBJ2-1; 11 bases are shared with TRBD2. Germline CDR1 is SNHLY and CDR2 is FYNNEI. This CDR3 region has 16 residues. V lost 6 bases to trimming and J lost 4 bases; unmatched junction nucleotides: 8. CDR3 sequence reads: CASRPELAGGYNEQFF. The CDR3 DNA follows: TGTGCCAGCAGGCCAGAGCTAGCGGGAGGTTACAATGAGCAGTTCTTC.

CDR3 sequence: CASSPGEVNTEAFF. The CDR3 DNA reads as TGCGCCAGCAGCCCCGGGGAGGTGAACACTGAAGCTTTCTTT. The chain couples TRBV4-3 to TRBJ1-1; D remains unclear. V gave up 4 bases and J gave up 0 bases, with 9 bases separating them. The CDR3 length is 14 residues. CDR1 is LGHNA, CDR2 YSLEER, per germline.

The DNA for the CDR3 is TGTGCCAGCGCCTTAGCGGGGGGTTCCAGCTCCTACAATGAGCAGTTCTTC. Protein: CASALAGGSSSYNEQFF. The J gene is TRBJ2-1, the V gene TRBV7-3; 10 positions agree with TRBD2. V trimming: 8 bases; J trimming: 0 bases; junction bases outside the gene matches: 10. CDR1 is SGHTA, CDR2 FQGTGA, per germline. This CDR3 is 17 amino acids long. The entire variable domain, with the rest obtained from reference TRBV7-3 and TRBJ2-1, is as follows: GAGVSQTPSNKVTEKGKYVELRCDPISGHTALYWYRQSLGQGPEFLIYFQGTGAADDSGLPNDRFFAVRPEGSVSTLKIQRTERGDSAVYLCASALAGGSSSYNEQFFGPGTRLTVL.

The table lists this clone with a few counts. The chain carries TRBV4-1 and TRBJ2-7, with 7 positions matching TRBD2. In germline, CDR1 is MGHRA, CDR2 YSYEKL. Unmatched junction bases numbered 3, after V lost 2 bases and J lost 2 bases. The length of the CDR3 is 14 residues. CDR3 nucleotide sequence: TGCGCCAGCAGCCAAACCGGGACTACCTACGAGCAGTACTTC. This translates into CASSQTGTTYEQYF.

This clone has more than one count but fewer than ten. This chain links TRBV18 with TRBJ2-5; unclear D gene. Germline V gene lookup returns CDR1 KGHSH and CDR2 LQKENI. The CDR3 runs 13 residues. Trimming stripped 3 bases from V and 5 bases from J, with 10 bases between. The CDR3 region has the DNA TGTGCCAGCTCACCGCGGAAGGAGGAGACCCAGTACTTC. Translating gives CASSPRKEETQYF.

V is TRBV19 and J is TRBJ1-4; unclear D gene. Trimming removed 3 bases at V and 8 bases at J, with 16 bases between. Germline loops: CDR1 LNHDA, CDR2 SQIVND (reference sequence). This CDR3 has 15 amino acids. Here the CDR3 DNA reads TGTGCCAGTAGTATCGTCACAGCCGCGGGGGAAAAACTGTTTTTT. It encodes CASSIVTAAGEKLFF.

This clone came up a few times. The chain carries TRBV6-5 and TRBJ1-1, with a tentative D call TRBD1 (5 bases). Germline CDR1 reads MNHEY; CDR2 reads SVGAGI. Trimming shortened V by 5 bases and J by 0 bases, and 13 bases separated the two germline ends. The CDR3 is made up of 15 amino acids. CDR3 loop: CASSPIDSMNTEAFF. In nucleotides, the CDR3 is TGTGCCAGCAGTCCCATCGACAGTATGAACACTGAAGCTTTCTTT.

This chain uses TRBV30 with TRBJ2-1; 10 bases match TRBD2. Germline lookup yields CDR1 GTSNPN and CDR2 SVGIG (reference sequence). The CDR3 has 17 residues. The junction had 13 bases not matched to a gene; V was cut back by 2 bases and J by 6 bases. CDR3: CAWSTPPLAGVGNEQFF. CDR3 DNA: TGTGCCTGGAGTACCCCACCTCTAGCGGGAGTTGGCAATGAGCAGTTCTTC.

The J gene is TRBJ2-1, the V gene TRBV7-9; 11 bases line up with TRBD2. The CDR3 runs 16 residues. J was trimmed by 1 base and V by 8 bases; bases with no gene match: 7. Looked up from germline, CDR1 is SEHNR and CDR2 is FQNEAQ (reference sequence). The CDR3 is CASCELAGGSYNEQFF. As DNA, the CDR3 is TGTGCCAGCTGCGAATTAGCGGGGGGGTCCTACAATGAGCAGTTCTTC.

This chain connects TRBV4-2 to TRBJ1-2; no clear D. The CDR3 loop spans 16 amino acids. Looked up from germline, CDR1 is LGHNA and CDR2 is YNFKEQ. The V end lost 0 bases, the J end lost 5 bases, and 16 bases lay between the germline ends. Written as DNA, the CDR3 is TGTGCCAGCAGCCAAGATAGCCGGCTTCACTTATATGGCTACACCTTC. Its protein is CASSQDSRLHLYGYTF.

This chain connects TRBV7-9 to TRBJ1-4; 9 bases line up with TRBD1. V lost 5 bases, J lost 7 bases, and 11 bases stayed unmatched. The CDR3 is made up of 16 amino acids. The germline V gene encodes CDR1 SEHNR and CDR2 FQNEAQ (reference sequence). In DNA, the CDR3 is TGTGCCAGCAGCCAGTGGGGACAGGGTTCGAGTGAAAAACTGTTTTTT. It is translated as CASSQWGQGSSEKLFF. Together with reference TRBV7-9 and TRBJ1-4, the CDR3 gives the full variable domain: DTGVSQNPRHKITKRGQNVTFRCDPISEHNRLYWYRQTLGQGPEFLTYFQNEAQLEKSRLLSDRFSAERPKGSFSTLEIQRTEQGDSAMYLCASSQWGQGSSEKLFFGSGTQLSVL.

J is TRBJ2-7 and V is TRBV29-1; possible D gene TRBD1, 6 bases. Trimming removed 1 base from V and 3 bases from J, with 16 bases in between. CDR3 length: 15 amino acids. Per the germline V gene, CDR1 is SQVTM and CDR2 is ANQGSEA. In DNA form, the CDR3 reads TGCAGCGTTGAAGGGGGCCTAGGGGGAATCTACGAGCAGTACTTC. This gives the protein CSVEGGLGGIYEQYF.

This clone was picked up a small number of times. The chain joins TRBV7-2 to TRBJ2-7, with D maybe TRBD2 (5 bases). The CDR3 totals 13 residues. Looked up from germline, CDR1 is SGHTA and CDR2 is FQGNSA. The germline V and J ends were trimmed by 2 bases and 4 bases, with 9 bases remaining between them. The DNA of the CDR3 is TGTGCCAGCAGCTTATGGGCGGGTTACGAGCAGTACTTC. It is translated as CASSLWAGYEQYF. Supplemented by reference TRBV7-2 and TRBJ2-7, the full variable domain reads GAGVSQSPSNKVTEKGKDVELRCDPISGHTALYWYRQSLGQGLEFLIYFQGNSAPDKSGLPSDRFSAERTGGSVSTLTIQRTQQEDSAVYLCASSLWAGYEQYFGPGTRLTVT.